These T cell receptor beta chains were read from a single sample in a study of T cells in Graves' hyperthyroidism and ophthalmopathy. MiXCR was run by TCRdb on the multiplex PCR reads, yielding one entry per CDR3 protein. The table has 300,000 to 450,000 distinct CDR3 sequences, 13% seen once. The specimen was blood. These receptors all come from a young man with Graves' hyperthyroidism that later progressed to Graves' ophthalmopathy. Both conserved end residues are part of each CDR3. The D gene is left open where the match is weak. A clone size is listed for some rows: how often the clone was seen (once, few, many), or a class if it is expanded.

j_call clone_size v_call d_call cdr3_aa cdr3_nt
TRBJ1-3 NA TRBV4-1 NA CASSQASGTRAGNTIYF TGCGCCAGCAGCCAAGCCTCCGGGACCCGGGCGGGAAACACCATATATTTT
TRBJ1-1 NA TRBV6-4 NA CASSDSYLKRNRLVNTEAFF TGTGCCAGCAGTGACTCGTACCTGAAACGAAATAGACTGGTGAACACTGAAGCTTTCTTT
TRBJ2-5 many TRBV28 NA CASSLRSVVETQYF TGTGCCAGCAGTTTACGATCGGTTGTGGAGACCCAGTACTTC
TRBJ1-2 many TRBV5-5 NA CASSLGTAQGYTF TGTGCCAGCAGCTTGGGTACTGCCCAAGGCTACACCTTC
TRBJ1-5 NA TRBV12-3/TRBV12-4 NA CASSPGGGVGNQPQHF TGTGCCAGCAGCCCTGGTGGGGGTGTAGGCAATCAGCCCCAGCATTTT
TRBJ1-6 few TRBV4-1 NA CASSQVTGGTYNSPLHF TGCGCCAGCAGCCAAGTGACGGGGGGAACCTATAATTCACCCCTCCACTTT
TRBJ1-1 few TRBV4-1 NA CASSPLERGDTEAFF TGCGCCAGCAGCCCCCTCGAAAGGGGGGACACTGAAGCTTTCTTT
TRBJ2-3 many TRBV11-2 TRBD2 CASSSAGGSTDTQYF TGTGCCAGCAGCTCGGCGGGGGGGAGCACAGATACGCAGTATTTT
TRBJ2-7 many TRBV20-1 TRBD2 CSALGLAGSYEQYF TGCAGTGCCCTGGGACTAGCGGGGTCCTACGAGCAGTACTTC
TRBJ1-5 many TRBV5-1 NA CASSSGRDSNQPQHF TGCGCCAGCAGCTCAGGACGGGATAGCAATCAGCCCCAGCATTTT
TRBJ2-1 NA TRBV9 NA CASSVGGWNEQFF TGTGCCAGCAGCGTAGGAGGGTGGAATGAGCAGTTCTTC
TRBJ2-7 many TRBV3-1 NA CASSQDLLLVEQYF TGTGCCAGCAGCCAAGATTTGTTGTTAGTCGAGCAGTACTTC
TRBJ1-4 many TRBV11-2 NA CASSFIYNEKLFF TGTGCCAGCAGCTTTATTTATAATGAAAAACTGTTTTTT